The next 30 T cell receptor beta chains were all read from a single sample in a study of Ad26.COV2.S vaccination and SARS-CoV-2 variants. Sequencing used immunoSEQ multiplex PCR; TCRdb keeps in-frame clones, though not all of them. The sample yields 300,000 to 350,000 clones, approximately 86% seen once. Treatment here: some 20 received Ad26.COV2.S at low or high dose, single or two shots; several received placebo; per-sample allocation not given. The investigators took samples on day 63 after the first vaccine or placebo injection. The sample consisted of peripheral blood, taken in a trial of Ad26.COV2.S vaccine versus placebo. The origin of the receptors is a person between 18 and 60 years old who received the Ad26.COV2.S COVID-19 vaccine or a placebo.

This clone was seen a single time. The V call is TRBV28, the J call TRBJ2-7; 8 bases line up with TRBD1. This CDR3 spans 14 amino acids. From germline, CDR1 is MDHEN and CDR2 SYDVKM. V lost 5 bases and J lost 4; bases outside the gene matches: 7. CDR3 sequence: CASSRGTGDYEQYF. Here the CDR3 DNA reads TGTGCCAGCAGTCGGGGGACAGGAGATTACGAGCAGTACTTC.

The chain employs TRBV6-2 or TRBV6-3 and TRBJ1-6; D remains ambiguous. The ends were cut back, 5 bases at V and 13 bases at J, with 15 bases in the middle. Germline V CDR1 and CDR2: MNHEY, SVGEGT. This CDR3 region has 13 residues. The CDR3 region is CASSNRHEVPLHF. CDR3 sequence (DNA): TGTGCCAGCAGTAATAGGCACGAGGTGCCCCTCCACTTT.

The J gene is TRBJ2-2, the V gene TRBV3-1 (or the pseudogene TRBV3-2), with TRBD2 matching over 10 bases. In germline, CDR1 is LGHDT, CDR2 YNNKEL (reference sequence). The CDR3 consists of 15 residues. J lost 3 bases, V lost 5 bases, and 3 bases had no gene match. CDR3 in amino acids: CASSISGRDTGELFF. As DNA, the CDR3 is TGTGCCAGCAGCATAAGCGGGAGGGACACCGGGGAGCTGTTTTTT.

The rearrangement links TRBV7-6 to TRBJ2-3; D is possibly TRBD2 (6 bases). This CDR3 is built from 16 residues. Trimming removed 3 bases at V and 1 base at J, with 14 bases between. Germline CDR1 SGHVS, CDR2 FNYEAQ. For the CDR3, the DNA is TGTGCCAGCAGCTTGAGTCTCGGGAGCCGCACAGATACGCAGTATTTT. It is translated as CASSLSLGSRTDTQYF.

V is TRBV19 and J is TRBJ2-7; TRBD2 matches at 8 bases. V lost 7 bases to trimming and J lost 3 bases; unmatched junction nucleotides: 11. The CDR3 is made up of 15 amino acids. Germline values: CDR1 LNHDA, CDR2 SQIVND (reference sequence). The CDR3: CASTHAGRAGYEQYF. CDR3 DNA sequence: TGTGCCAGTACCCATGCCGGGAGGGCGGGCTACGAGCAGTACTTC.

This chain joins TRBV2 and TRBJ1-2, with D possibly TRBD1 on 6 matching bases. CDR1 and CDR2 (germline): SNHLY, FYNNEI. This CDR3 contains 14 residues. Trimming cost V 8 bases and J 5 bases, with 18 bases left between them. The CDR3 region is CASGGGQGEYGYTF. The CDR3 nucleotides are TGTGCCAGCGGGGGCGGCCAGGGTGAATATGGCTACACCTTC.

The CDR3 DNA reads as TGTGCCAGCAGCTTGGGGGACAGGCACCGGGAGCTGTTTTTT. Translated, it gives CASSLGDRHRELFF. This chain joins TRBV7-9 and TRBJ2-2, with 8 bases that match TRBD1. The CDR3 sequence is 14 residues long. Germline V gene sequence: CDR1 SEHNR, CDR2 FQNEAQ (reference sequence). V was clipped by 3 bases and J by 9 bases; unmatched bases: 6.

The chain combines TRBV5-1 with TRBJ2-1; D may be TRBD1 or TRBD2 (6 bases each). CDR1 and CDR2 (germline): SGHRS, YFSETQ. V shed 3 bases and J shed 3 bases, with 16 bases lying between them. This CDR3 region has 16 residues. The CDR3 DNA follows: TGCGCCAGCAGCTCCGACAATGGGGGGCTCTACAATGAGCAGTTCTTC. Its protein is CASSSDNGGLYNEQFF.

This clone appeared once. In nucleotides, the CDR3 is TGTGCCATCAGTGAGTCTCCCTTGGGCGAATCGGGGGTGAACACCGGGGAGCTGTTTTTT. It translates to CAISESPLGESGVNTGELFF. This chain links TRBV10-3 with TRBJ2-2, with D possibly being TRBD2 (6 bases). Looked up from germline, CDR1 is ENHRY and CDR2 is SYGVKD. This CDR3 is 20 amino acids long. V dropped 0 bases and J dropped 1 base, with 21 bases sitting between them.

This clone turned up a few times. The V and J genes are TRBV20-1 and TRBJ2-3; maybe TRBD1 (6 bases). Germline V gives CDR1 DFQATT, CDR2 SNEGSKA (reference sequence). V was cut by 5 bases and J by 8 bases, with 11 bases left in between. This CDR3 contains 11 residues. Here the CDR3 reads CSAQGPGTQYF. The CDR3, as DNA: TGCAGTGCTCAGGGGCCCGGTACGCAGTATTTT.

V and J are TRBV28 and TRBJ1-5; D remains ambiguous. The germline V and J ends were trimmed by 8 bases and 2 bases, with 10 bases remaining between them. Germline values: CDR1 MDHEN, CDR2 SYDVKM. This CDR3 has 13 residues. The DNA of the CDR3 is TGTGCCAGCGAGGACGTAGGCAATCAGCCCCAGCATTTT. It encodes CASEDVGNQPQHF.

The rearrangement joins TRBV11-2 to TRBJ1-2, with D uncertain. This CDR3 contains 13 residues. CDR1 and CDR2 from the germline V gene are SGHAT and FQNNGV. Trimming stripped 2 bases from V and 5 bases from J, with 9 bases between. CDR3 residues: CASSLSSGYGYTF. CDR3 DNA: TGTGCCAGCAGCTTAAGTTCCGGGTATGGCTACACCTTC.

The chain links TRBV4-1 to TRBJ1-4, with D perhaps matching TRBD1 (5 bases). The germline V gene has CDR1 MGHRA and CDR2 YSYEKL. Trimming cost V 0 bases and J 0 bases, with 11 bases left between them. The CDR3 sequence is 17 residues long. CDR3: CASSQDPGGPTNEKLFF. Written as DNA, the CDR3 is TGCGCCAGCAGCCAAGATCCCGGGGGTCCAACTAATGAAAAACTGTTTTTT.

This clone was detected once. The CDR3 loop is CASSSTSGGVQGFF. CDR3 in DNA: TGTGCCAGCAGCTCGACTAGCGGGGGGGTTCAGGGGTTCTTC. The genes are TRBV27 and TRBJ2-1, with TRBD2 identical over 14 bases. V was pared by 6 bases and J by 15 bases, with 10 bases of the junction left unmatched. CDR3 size: 14 residues. CDR1 and CDR2 (germline): MNHEY, SMNVEV (reference sequence).

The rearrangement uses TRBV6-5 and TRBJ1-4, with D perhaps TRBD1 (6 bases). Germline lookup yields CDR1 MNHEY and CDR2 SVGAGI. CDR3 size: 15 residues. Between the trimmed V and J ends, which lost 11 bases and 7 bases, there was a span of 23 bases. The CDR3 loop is CAPSRKRTVLEKLFF. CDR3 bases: TGTGCCCCATCCAGGAAGAGGACAGTCCTTGAAAAACTGTTTTTT.

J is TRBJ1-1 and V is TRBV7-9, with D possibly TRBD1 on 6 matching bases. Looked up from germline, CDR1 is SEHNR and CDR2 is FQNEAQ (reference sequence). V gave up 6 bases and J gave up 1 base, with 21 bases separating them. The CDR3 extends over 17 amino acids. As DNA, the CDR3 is TGTGCCAGCAGGCAAGGTGGGACATTCTCCGGGAACACTGAAGCTTTCTTT. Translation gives CASRQGGTFSGNTEAFF.

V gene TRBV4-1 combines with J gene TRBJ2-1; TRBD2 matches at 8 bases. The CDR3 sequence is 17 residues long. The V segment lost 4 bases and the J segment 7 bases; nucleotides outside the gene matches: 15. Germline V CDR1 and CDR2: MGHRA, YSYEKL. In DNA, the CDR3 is TGCGCCAGCAGCCCCCGGGGTAGCGGGGCCTCTAAGAATGAGCAGTTCTTC. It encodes CASSPRGSGASKNEQFF.

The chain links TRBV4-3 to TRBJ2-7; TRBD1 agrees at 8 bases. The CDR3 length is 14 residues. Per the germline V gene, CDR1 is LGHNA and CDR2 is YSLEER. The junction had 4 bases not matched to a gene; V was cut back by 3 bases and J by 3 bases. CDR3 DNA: TGCGCCAGCAGCCATACGACAGGGGACTACGAGCAGTACTTC. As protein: CASSHTTGDYEQYF.

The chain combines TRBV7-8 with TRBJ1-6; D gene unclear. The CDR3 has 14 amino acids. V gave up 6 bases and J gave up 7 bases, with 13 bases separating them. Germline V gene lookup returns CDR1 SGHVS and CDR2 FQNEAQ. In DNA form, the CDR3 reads TGTGCCAGCAGGCCGATCCTAGGAAATTCACCCCTCCACTTT. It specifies CASRPILGNSPLHF.

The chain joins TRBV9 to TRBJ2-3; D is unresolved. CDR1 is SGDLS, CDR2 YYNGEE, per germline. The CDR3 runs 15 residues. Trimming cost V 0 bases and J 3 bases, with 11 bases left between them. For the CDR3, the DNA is TGTGCCAGCAGCGTAGGGTTGACTCAGACAGATACGCAGTATTTT. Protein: CASSVGLTQTDTQYF.

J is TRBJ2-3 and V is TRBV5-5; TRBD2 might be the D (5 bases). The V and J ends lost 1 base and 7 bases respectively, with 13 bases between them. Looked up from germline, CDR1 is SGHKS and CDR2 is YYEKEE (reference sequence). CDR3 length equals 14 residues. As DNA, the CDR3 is TGTGCCAGCAGCTTGCGGGTCGAGGGATATACGCAGTATTTT. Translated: CASSLRVEGYTQYF.

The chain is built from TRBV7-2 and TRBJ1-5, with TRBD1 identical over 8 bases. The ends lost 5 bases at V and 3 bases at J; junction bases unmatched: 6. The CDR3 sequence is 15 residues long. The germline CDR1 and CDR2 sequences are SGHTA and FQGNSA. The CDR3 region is CASSARQGYNQPQHF. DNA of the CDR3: TGTGCCAGCAGCGCCCGACAGGGGTACAATCAGCCCCAGCATTTT.

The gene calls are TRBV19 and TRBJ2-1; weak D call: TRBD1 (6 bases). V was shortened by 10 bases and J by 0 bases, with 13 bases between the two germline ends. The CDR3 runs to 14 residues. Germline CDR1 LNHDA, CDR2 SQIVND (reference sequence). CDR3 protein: CATTADSSYNEQFF. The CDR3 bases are TGTGCCACCACGGCGGACAGCTCCTACAATGAGCAGTTCTTC.

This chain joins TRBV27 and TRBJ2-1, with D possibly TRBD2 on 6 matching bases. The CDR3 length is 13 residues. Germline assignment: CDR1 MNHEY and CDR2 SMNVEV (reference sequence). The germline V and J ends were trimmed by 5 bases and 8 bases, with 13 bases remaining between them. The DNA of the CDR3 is TGTGCCAGCAGTCCCAGACTAGGCCATGAGCAGTTCTTC. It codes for CASSPRLGHEQFF.

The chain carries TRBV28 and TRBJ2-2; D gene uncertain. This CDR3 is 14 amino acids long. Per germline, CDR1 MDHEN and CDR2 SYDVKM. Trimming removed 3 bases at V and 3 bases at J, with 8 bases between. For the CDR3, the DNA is TGTGCCAGCAGTTTCGTCAGTGACACCGGGGAGCTGTTTTTT. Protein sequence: CASSFVSDTGELFF.

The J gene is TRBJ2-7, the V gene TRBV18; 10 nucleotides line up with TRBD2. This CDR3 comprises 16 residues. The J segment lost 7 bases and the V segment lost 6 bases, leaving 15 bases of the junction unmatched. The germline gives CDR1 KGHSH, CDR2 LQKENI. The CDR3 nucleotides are TGTGCCAGCTCTCTTCCAAGCGGGAGGGGGCCGGGGGAGCAGTACTTC. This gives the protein CASSLPSGRGPGEQYF. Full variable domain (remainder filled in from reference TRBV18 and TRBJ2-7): NAGVMQNPRHLVRRRGQEARLRCSPMKGHSHVYWYRQLPEEGLKFMVYLQKENIIDESGMPKERFSAEFPKEGPSILRIQQVVRGDSAAYFCASSLPSGRGPGEQYFGPGTRLTVT.

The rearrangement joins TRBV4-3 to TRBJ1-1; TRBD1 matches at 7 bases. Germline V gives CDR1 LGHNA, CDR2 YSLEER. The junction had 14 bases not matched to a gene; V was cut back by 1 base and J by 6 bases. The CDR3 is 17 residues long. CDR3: CASSQGIPGQLSPEAFF. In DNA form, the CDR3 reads TGCGCCAGCAGCCAAGGAATTCCGGGACAGCTCTCCCCTGAAGCTTTCTTT.

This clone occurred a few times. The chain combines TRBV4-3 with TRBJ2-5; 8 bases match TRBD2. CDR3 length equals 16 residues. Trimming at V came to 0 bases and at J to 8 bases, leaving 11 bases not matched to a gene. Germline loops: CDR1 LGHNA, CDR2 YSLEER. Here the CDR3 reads CASSQDRGAGAVTQYF. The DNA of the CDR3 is TGCGCCAGCAGCCAAGATCGGGGAGCGGGGGCGGTCACCCAGTACTTC.

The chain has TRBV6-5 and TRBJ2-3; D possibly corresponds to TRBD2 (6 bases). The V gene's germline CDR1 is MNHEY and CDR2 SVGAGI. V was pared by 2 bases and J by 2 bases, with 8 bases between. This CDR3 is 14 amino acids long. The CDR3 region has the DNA TGTGCCAGCAGTTACCGGGGGACCACAGATACGCAGTATTTT. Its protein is CASSYRGTTDTQYF.

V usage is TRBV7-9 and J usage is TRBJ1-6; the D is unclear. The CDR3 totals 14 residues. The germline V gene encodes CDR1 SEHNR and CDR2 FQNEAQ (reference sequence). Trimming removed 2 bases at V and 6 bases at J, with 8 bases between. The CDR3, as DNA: TGTGCCAGCAGCTTAAAACAGCCTAATTCACCCCTCCACTTT. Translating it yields CASSLKQPNSPLHF.